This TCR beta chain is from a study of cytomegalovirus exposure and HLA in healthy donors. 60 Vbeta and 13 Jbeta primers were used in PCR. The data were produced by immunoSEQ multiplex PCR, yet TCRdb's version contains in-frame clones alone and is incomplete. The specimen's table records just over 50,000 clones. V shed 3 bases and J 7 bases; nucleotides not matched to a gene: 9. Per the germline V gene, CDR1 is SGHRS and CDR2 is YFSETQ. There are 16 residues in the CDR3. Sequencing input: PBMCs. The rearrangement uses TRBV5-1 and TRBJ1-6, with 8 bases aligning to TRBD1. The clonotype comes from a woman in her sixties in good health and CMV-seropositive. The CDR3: CASSSDREQGNSPLHF. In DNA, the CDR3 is TGCGCCAGCAGCTCGGACAGGGAACAGGGGAATTCACCCCTCCACTTT.